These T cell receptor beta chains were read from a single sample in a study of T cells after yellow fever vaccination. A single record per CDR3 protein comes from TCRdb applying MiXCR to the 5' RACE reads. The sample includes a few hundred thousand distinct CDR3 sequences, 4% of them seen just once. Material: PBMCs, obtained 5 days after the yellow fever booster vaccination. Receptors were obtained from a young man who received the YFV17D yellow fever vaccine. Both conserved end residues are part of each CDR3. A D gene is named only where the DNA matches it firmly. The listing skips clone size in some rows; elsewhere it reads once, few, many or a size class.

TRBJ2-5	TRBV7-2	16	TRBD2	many	CASSLGNSGGQETQYF	TGTGCCAGCAGCTTAGGGAATAGCGGGGGACAAGAGACCCAGTACTTC
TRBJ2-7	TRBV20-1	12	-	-	CSARPTGYEQYF	TGCAGTGCTAGACCTACAGGCTACGAGCAGTACTTC
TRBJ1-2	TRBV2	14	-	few	CASSAQVASSGYTF	TGTGCCAGCAGTGCCCAGGTGGCATCGTCGGGCTACACCTTC
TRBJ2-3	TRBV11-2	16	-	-	CASSLDGGAAPDTQYF	TGTGCCAGCAGCTTAGATGGGGGCGCGGCCCCAGATACGCAGTATTTT
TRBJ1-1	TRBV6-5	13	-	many	CASSYSGKTEAFF	TGTGCCAGCAGTTACTCGGGGAAGACTGAAGCTTTCTTT
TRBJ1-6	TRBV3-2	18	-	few	CASSHRGTFAYAQRPLHF	TGTGCCAGCAGCCACCGCGGGACGTTTGCCTACGCCCAACGACCCCTCCACTTT
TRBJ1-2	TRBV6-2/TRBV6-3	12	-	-	CASSAAGYGYTF	TGTGCCAGCAGTGCGGCGGGGTATGGCTACACCTTC
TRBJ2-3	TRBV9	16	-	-	CASSASGESRTDTQYF	TGTGCCAGCAGCGCCTCAGGGGAGAGTCGCACAGATACGCAGTATTTT
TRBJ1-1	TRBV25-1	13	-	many	CASRLSINTEAFF	TGTGCCAGCAGACTTTCAATTAACACTGAAGCTTTCTTT
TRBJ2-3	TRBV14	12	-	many	CASSQVVDTQYF	TGTGCCAGCAGCCAAGTGGTGGATACGCAGTATTTT
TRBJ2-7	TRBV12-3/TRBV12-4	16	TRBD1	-	CASSRDPGTGSYEQYF	TGTGCCAGCAGCCGCGACCCGGGGACAGGGTCCTACGAGCAGTACTTC
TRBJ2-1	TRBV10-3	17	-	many	CATRVSDGHYGENEQFF	TGTGCCACCCGAGTTAGCGACGGGCATTACGGGGAGAATGAGCAGTTCTTC
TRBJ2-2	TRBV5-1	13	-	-	CASSLRVPGELFF	TGCGCCAGCAGCTTGAGGGTGCCCGGGGAGCTGTTTTTT
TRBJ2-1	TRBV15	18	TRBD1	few	CATAHRDRGSVRYNEQFF	TGTGCCACCGCCCATCGGGACAGGGGTTCCGTGCGCTACAATGAGCAGTTCTTC
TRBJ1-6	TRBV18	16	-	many	CASSTPRGSYNSPLHF	TGTGCCAGCTCAACGCCCAGGGGCTCCTATAATTCACCCCTCCACTTT
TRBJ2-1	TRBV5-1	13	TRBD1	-	CASSVTGANEQFF	TGCGCCAGCAGCGTGACAGGGGCGAATGAGCAGTTCTTC
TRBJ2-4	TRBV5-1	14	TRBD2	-	CARNSGLVPDIQYF	TGCGCCCGGAATTCGGGACTAGTCCCCGACATTCAGTACTTC
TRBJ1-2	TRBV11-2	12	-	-	CATSAQGSGYTF	TGTGCCACCAGCGCACAGGGTTCTGGCTACACCTTC
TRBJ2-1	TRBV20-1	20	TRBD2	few	CSARSRGSGLAGSYYNEQFF	TGCAGTGCTAGATCGCGGGGCTCGGGACTAGCGGGGAGTTACTACAATGAGCAGTTCTTC
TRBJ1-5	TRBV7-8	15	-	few	CASSSVSSGNQPQHF	TGTGCCAGCAGCTCAGTTAGCTCTGGCAATCAGCCCCAGCATTTT
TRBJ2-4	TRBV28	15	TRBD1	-	CASGIPQGARNIQYF	TGTGCCAGCGGGATACCACAGGGGGCGCGAAACATTCAGTACTTC
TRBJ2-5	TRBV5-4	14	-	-	CASSLAMGQETQYF	TGTGCCAGCAGCTTGGCTATGGGACAAGAGACCCAGTACTTC
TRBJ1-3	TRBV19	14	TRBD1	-	CASMTGEAGNTIYF	TGTGCCAGTATGACAGGGGAGGCTGGAAACACCATATATTTT
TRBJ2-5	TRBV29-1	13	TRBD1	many	CSVEGALGETQYF	TGCAGCGTCGAGGGGGCGTTGGGAGAGACCCAGTACTTC
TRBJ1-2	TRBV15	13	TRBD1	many	CATSPRQGGGYTF	TGTGCCACCAGCCCTCGACAGGGCGGTGGCTACACCTTC
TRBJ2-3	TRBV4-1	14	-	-	CASSNPRDGDTQYF	TGCGCCAGCAGCAACCCTAGGGACGGAGATACGCAGTATTTT
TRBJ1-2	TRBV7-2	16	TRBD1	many	CASSFVSGGDHYGYTF	TGTGCCAGCAGCTTTGTGTCAGGGGGGGACCACTATGGCTACACCTTC
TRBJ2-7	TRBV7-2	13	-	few	CASSPDREGEQYF	TGTGCCAGCAGCCCGGACAGGGAGGGCGAGCAGTACTTC
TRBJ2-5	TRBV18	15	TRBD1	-	CASSPIGTGMETQYF	TGTGCCAGCTCACCAATAGGGACAGGGATGGAGACCCAGTACTTC
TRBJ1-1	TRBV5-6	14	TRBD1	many	CASSWGQGWTEAFF	TGTGCCAGCAGCTGGGGACAGGGTTGGACTGAAGCTTTCTTT
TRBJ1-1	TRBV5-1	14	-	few	CASSRRQTNTEAFF	TGCGCCAGCAGCAGGAGACAGACAAACACTGAAGCTTTCTTT
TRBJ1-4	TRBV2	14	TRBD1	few	CASRLTGLNEKLFF	TGTGCCAGCAGACTGACAGGGCTTAATGAAAAACTGTTTTTT
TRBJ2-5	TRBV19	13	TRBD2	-	CASSLRDYETQYF	TGTGCCAGTAGTCTCCGGGACTATGAGACCCAGTACTTC
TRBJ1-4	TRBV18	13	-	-	CASSQARDEKLFF	TGTGCCAGCTCACAGGCCCGGGATGAAAAACTGTTTTTT
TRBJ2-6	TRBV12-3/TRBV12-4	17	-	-	CASSLVQGSYGANVLTF	TGTGCCAGCAGTTTAGTTCAGGGTAGTTATGGGGCCAACGTCCTGACTTTC
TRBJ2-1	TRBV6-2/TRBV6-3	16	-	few	CASSYPGAQGYNEQFF	TGTGCCAGCAGTTACCCGGGGGCTCAAGGGTACAATGAGCAGTTCTTC
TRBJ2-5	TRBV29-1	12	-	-	CSVEDRGGPQYF	TGCAGCGTTGAAGACAGGGGTGGCCCCCAGTACTTC
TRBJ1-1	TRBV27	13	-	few	CASSNWVNTEAFF	TGTGCCAGCAGCAACTGGGTGAACACTGAAGCTTTCTTT
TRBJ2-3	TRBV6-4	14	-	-	CATKPFFGTDTQYF	TGTGCCACCAAACCGTTTTTTGGCACAGATACGCAGTATTTT
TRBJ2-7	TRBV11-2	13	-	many	CASSEGFGYEQYF	TGTGCCAGCAGCGAGGGGTTTGGCTACGAGCAGTACTTC
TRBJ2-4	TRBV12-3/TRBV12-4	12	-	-	CASTAGAWAQYF	TGTGCCAGCACCGCGGGGGCCTGGGCTCAGTACTTC
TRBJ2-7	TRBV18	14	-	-	CASSPSQGFYEQYF	TGTGCCAGCTCACCCAGCCAGGGGTTCTACGAGCAGTACTTC
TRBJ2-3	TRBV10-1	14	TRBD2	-	CASSTGTSPDTQYF	TGCGCCAGCTCGACCGGGACTAGCCCAGATACGCAGTATTTT
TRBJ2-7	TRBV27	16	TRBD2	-	CASSLSGRVGGYEQYF	TGTGCCAGCAGTTTATCGGGGAGGGTCGGGGGCTACGAGCAGTACTTC
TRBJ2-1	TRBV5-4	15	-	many	CASSFEGSSYNEQFF	TGTGCCAGCAGCTTCGAGGGAAGCTCCTACAATGAGCAGTTCTTC
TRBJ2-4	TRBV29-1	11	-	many	CSVEILGIQYF	TGCAGCGTTGAAATTTTAGGCATTCAGTACTTC
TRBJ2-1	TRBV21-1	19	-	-	CASSKVLLAGAGCVDEQFF	TGTGCCAGCAGCAAAGTGCTTCTAGCGGGGGCGGGTTGCGTCGATGAGCAGTTCTTC
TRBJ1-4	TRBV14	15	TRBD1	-	CASTISRGVREKLFF	TGTGCCAGCACAATAAGCAGGGGGGTTCGAGAAAAACTGTTTTTT
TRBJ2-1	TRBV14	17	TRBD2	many	CASSIPRTSGGYNEQFF	TGTGCCAGCAGCATACCCCGGACTAGCGGGGGATACAATGAGCAGTTCTTC
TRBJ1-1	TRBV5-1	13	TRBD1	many	CASSWTRDSEAFF	TGCGCCAGCAGCTGGACCCGGGACAGTGAAGCTTTCTTT
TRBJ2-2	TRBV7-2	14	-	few	CASSLRQAGGELFF	TGTGCCAGCAGCTTACGGCAAGCTGGCGGGGAGCTGTTTTTT
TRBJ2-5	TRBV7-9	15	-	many	CASSLGGVLQETQYF	TGTGCCAGCAGCCTAGGTGGGGTGCTCCAAGAGACCCAGTACTTC
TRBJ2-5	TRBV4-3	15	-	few	CASSQGSIRQETQYF	TGCGCCAGCAGCCAAGGAAGTATCAGGCAAGAGACCCAGTACTTC
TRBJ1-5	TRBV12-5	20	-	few	CASGSDSRGLIFSSNQPQHF	TGTGCTAGTGGTTCCGACTCCCGGGGGCTTATATTCTCTAGCAATCAGCCCCAGCATTTT